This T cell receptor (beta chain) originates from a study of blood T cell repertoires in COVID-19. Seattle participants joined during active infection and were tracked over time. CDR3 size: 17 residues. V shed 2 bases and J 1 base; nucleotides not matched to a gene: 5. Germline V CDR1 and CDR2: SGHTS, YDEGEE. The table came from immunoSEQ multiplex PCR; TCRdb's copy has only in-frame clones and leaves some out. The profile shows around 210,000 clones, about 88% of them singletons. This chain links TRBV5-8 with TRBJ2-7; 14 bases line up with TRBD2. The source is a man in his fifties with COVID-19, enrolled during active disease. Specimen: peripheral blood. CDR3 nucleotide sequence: TGTGCCAGCAGCTTTGGGACTAGCGGGAGCGGGTCCTACGAGCAGTACTTC. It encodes CASSFGTSGSGSYEQYF. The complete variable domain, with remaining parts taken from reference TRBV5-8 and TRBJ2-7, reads EAGVTQSPTHLIKTRGQQATLRCSPISGHTSVYWYQQALGLGLQFLLWYDEGEERNRGNFPPRFSGRQFPNYSSELNVNALELEDSALYLCASSFGTSGSGSYEQYFGPGTRLTVT.